This paragraph reports one TCR beta chain. These data come from a study of blood T cell repertoires in COVID-19. Study as a whole: Acute and convalescent COVID-19 specimens originated in the United States, Italy and Spain. PBMCs, B-cell-depleted T cells, or T cells were the source of the cDNA or gDNA that made up the material.

Authors' data handling: Counts of nucleated cells, estimated from reference gene primer amplification, were obtained. Method: immunoSEQ multiplex PCR; TCRdb's copy keeps in-frame clones and lacks some. V and J calls and clone size follow that table, whereas D and trimming were derived from the DNA. The sample has tens of thousands of clones, around 90% seen once. This CDR3 is 14 amino acids long. Germline trimming cut 0 bases from V and 3 bases from J; bases unmatched to any gene: 2. CDR1 is SGHTA and CDR2 is FQGNSA in the germline V gene. The receptor's source is a man in his 60s with acute or convalescent COVID-19. Material for sequencing was peripheral blood. The genes are TRBV7-2 and TRBJ2-7; 7 bases align to TRBD2. The CDR3 region has the DNA TGTGCCAGCAGCTTAGCGGGGGGGGACTACGAGCAGTACTTC. It translates to CASSLAGGDYEQYF.